This T cell receptor beta chain appears in the sequencing data of a study of blood T cell repertoires in COVID-19. At the level of the study: Collection of acute and convalescent COVID-19 samples took place in the United States, Italy and Spain. Nucleic acid was either cDNA or gDNA, and it came from T cells, B-cell-depleted T cells, or PBMCs.

As handled by the study authors: The assay estimated nucleated cells by amplifying reference gene primers. The table came from immunoSEQ multiplex PCR; TCRdb's copy has only in-frame clones and leaves some out. V and J calls and clone size follow that table, whereas D and trimming were derived from the DNA. The profile covers 100,000 or so clones, with nearly 90% appearing a single time and under 7% taken by the ten largest. This clone was observed a handful of times. The CDR3 extends over 15 amino acids. Germline loops: CDR1 LGHNA, CDR2 YNFKEQ. After removal of 5 bases from V and 4 bases from J, the junction contained 7 bases not matched to a gene.

V is TRBV4-2 and J is TRBJ1-3, with TRBD1 matching over 8 bases. The receptor comes from a woman aged 55-70 years with acute or convalescent COVID-19. Sample: peripheral blood. In nucleotides, the CDR3 is TGTGCCAGCAGCTCCCAAGACAGGGGCGGAAACACCATATATTTT. Translating it yields CASSSQDRGGNTIYF.